This T cell receptor beta chain emerged from a study of patients and donors after allogeneic stem cell transplantation. The CDR3 is 16 amino acids. Germline V gene data show CDR1 as DFQATT and CDR2 as SNEGSKA (reference sequence). The V gene lost 3 bases and the J gene lost 0 bases, with 18 bases spanning the gap. One entry per CDR3 protein results from TCRdb running MiXCR on the RT-PCR reads. Among hundreds of thousands of distinct CDR3 sequences listed, 16% were seen once. This clonotype turned up a few times. Sequenced sample: blood, either unsorted or a sorted T cell fraction (not recorded which). The gene calls are TRBV20-1 and TRBJ2-7; tentatively, D is TRBD2 (6 bases). This TCR was recovered from a human donor who was either an allogeneic HSCT recipient or a stem cell or donor lymphocyte infusion donor (not recorded which). It is not recorded whose cells these are; they may come from a transplant donor. CDR3 amino acids: CSASGTPFSHSYEQYF. CDR3 sequence (DNA): TGCAGTGCTAGCGGGACTCCGTTCTCTCACTCCTACGAGCAGTACTTC.